This T cell receptor (beta chain) appears in the sequencing data of a study of vaccination and CD4 T cells after COVID-19. Sample treatment: roughly 11-day PBMC culture with coronavirus spike peptide pools or control peptides (ViraFEST assay). These CD4+ T cells came from an unexposed donor, sampled before the COVID-19 pandemic (2011-2018). Following expansion of antigen-specific T cells with peptide pools, ViraFEST then sequenced TCRs. The Oncomine TCR Beta short-read assay was what sequenced the DNA obtained from cultured CD4+ T cells. MiXCR was run by TCRdb on the PCR reads, yielding one entry per CDR3 protein. Among 9,000 to 10,000 distinct CDR3 sequences listed, more than 30% were seen once. This clonotype was seen a handful of times. Antigen specificity is unknown. With V trimmed by 4 bases and J by 4 bases, 4 bases remained unmatched. The CDR3 runs 14 residues. CDR1 is MNHEY, CDR2 SVGAGI, per germline.

This rearrangement joins TRBV6-5 to TRBJ1-5, with 7 bases fitting TRBD1. Sequences were obtained from CD4+ T cells from blood, cultured in vitro. The TCR sequence derives from a human donor in good health. DNA for the CDR3: TGTGCCAGCAGTTTCCAACAGGGGAATCAGCCCCAGCATTTT. Its translation is CASSFQQGNQPQHF.